This entry lists 21 T cell receptor beta chains sequenced from one sample in a study of shared clonotypes between healthy human individuals. Naive CD8 populations comprised CD45RO-negative cells positively selected for CCR7, excluding terminally differentiated effector memory CD45RA+ cells. Some clones are missing from TCRdb's copy, which holds only in-frame ones; the method was immunoSEQ multiplex PCR. The table has about 2.1 million clones, roughly 91% seen once; the top ten hold around 1.7%. The sample comprised naive CD8+ T cells from PBMCs. These receptors originate from a man in his late teens or twenties in good health. Some clones in this sample may be carry-over from other donors' samples.

This chain connects TRBV7-9 to TRBJ2-1; 7 bases map to TRBD2. V dropped 1 base and J dropped 3; count of bases not matched to a gene: 9. Germline CDR1 SEHNR, CDR2 FQNEAQ (reference sequence). This CDR3 region has 17 residues. CDR3 amino acids: CASSLGGVAGDYNEQFF. Here the CDR3 DNA reads TGTGCCAGCAGCTTAGGAGGGGTGGCGGGAGACTACAATGAGCAGTTCTTC.

The J gene is TRBJ2-7, the V gene TRBV29-1; no clear D gene. The CDR3 covers 13 residues. V was shortened by 3 bases and J by 2 bases, with 11 bases between the two germline ends. Germline CDR1 and CDR2: SQVTM and ANQGSEA. The CDR3 protein is CSVELSTPYEQYF. The CDR3 region has the DNA TGCAGCGTTGAGTTATCCACCCCCTACGAGCAGTACTTC.

Worth noting for this clone: Additional DNA sequences in this sample encode the identical CDR3. The chain has TRBV29-1 and TRBJ2-7; 9 bases fit TRBD1. J was trimmed by 2 bases and V by 7 bases; bases with no gene match: 3. Germline values: CDR1 SQVTM, CDR2 ANQGSEA. The CDR3 has 12 residues. Here the CDR3 DNA reads TGCAGCGCCGGGACAGGGACCTACGAGCAGTACTTC. This translates into CSAGTGTYEQYF.

This chain links TRBV14 with TRBJ1-2, with 7 positions matching TRBD1. CDR1 is SGHDN, CDR2 FVKESK, per germline. This CDR3 region has 15 residues. With V trimmed by 4 bases and J by 4 bases, 9 bases remained unmatched. The CDR3 sequence: CASSLTTRTGYGYTF. The CDR3 DNA reads TGTGCCAGCAGCCTCACGACTCGGACAGGCTATGGCTACACCTTC.

The V and J genes are TRBV9 and TRBJ2-7; 7 nucleotides match TRBD1. V dropped 5 bases and J dropped 3; count of bases not matched to a gene: 5. CDR3 length: 13 amino acids. Germline V CDR1 and CDR2: SGDLS, YYNGEE. DNA for the CDR3: TGTGCCAGCAGTCGTCAGGGGGACTACGAGCAGTACTTC. This gives the protein CASSRQGDYEQYF.

This chain links TRBV28 with TRBJ2-3, with 10 bases identical to TRBD2. J gave up 5 bases and V 2 bases, and 7 bases lay outside the gene matches. The germline V gene encodes CDR1 MDHEN and CDR2 SYDVKM. This CDR3 spans 16 amino acids. CDR3 nucleotides: TGTGCCAGCAGTTTAATTCTAGCGGGAGAGAGAGATACGCAGTATTTT. Its protein product is CASSLILAGERDTQYF.

This chain connects TRBV15 to TRBJ2-1; 8 nucleotides align to TRBD2. Germline CDR1 reads LNHNV; CDR2 reads YYDKDF (reference sequence). The CDR3 covers 15 residues. Trimming took 8 bases from V and 3 from J; bases not matched to a gene: 9. The CDR3 spells CATWVREVGYNEQFF. Written as DNA, the CDR3 is TGTGCCACCTGGGTGCGGGAGGTGGGCTACAATGAGCAGTTCTTC.

The rearrangement links TRBV27 to TRBJ1-2; 7 bases align to TRBD1. V was clipped by 2 bases and J by 7 bases; unmatched bases: 10. Germline V gene data show CDR1 as MNHEY and CDR2 as SMNVEV (reference sequence). The CDR3 loop spans 15 amino acids. This CDR3 reads CASSLGAGGVSGYTF. In nucleotides, the CDR3 is TGTGCCAGCAGTTTAGGGGCAGGGGGTGTGAGTGGCTACACCTTC.

The chain employs TRBV7-9 and TRBJ1-3; possible D gene TRBD1, 5 bases. Germline CDR1 is SEHNR and CDR2 is FQNEAQ (reference sequence). The CDR3 has 17 residues. V was shortened by 1 base and J by 1 base, with 14 bases between the two germline ends. The CDR3 is CASSLGGETLSGNTIYF. The CDR3 DNA reads TGTGCCAGCAGCTTAGGAGGGGAGACCCTTTCTGGAAACACCATATATTTT.

This chain joins TRBV4-1 and TRBJ2-2; maybe TRBD2 (6 bases). Per the germline V gene, CDR1 is MGHRA and CDR2 is YSYEKL. The CDR3 consists of 18 residues. V was cut by 0 bases and J by 5 bases, with 19 bases left in between. CDR3 in amino acids: CASSQEYQMTSRTGELFF. Written as DNA, the CDR3 is TGCGCCAGCAGCCAAGAGTACCAAATGACTAGTAGGACCGGGGAGCTGTTTTTT.

The rearrangement joins TRBV4-3 to TRBJ1-2; 8 nucleotides line up with TRBD1. The CDR3 is 16 amino acids. Looked up from germline, CDR1 is LGHNA and CDR2 is YSLEER. Trimming took 0 bases from V and 4 from J; bases not matched to a gene: 7. This CDR3 is CASSQDPGTGFYGYTF. The CDR3 DNA is TGCGCCAGCAGCCAAGACCCAGGGACAGGTTTCTATGGCTACACCTTC.

J is TRBJ2-3 and V is TRBV6-1, with TRBD1 as a possible D gene (5 bases). V was cut by 2 bases and J by 6 bases, with 18 bases left in between. The CDR3 is 16 residues long. Germline CDR1 and CDR2: MNHNS and SASEGT. The CDR3 nucleotides are TGTGCCAGCAGTGAACGGGCAGGGAAAAGTAGGGATACGCAGTATTTT. Its protein product is CASSERAGKSRDTQYF.

This chain connects TRBV27 to TRBJ1-4; 9 bases line up with TRBD1. V gave up 4 bases and J gave up 7 bases; unmatched junction bases: 7. Germline V gene sequence: CDR1 MNHEY, CDR2 SMNVEV (reference sequence). This CDR3 is 15 amino acids long. The CDR3 nucleotides read TGTGCCAGCAGTTCCGGGACAGGGAGGGGTGAAAAACTGTTTTTT. It yields the protein CASSSGTGRGEKLFF.

This chain joins TRBV27 and TRBJ1-5, with D unclear. The germline V gene has CDR1 MNHEY and CDR2 SMNVEV (reference sequence). V shed 4 bases and J shed 0 bases, with 16 bases lying between them. The CDR3 spans 17 residues. In DNA form, the CDR3 reads TGTGCCAGCAGTTCGACTCCCCCGGGCGTTAGCAATCAGCCCCAGCATTTT. It codes for CASSSTPPGVSNQPQHF.

The V gene is TRBV5-1, the J gene TRBJ2-3, with TRBD2 identical over 13 bases. The CDR3 totals 18 residues. CDR1 and CDR2 from the germline V gene are SGHRS and YFSETQ. The ends lost 2 bases at V and 6 bases at J; junction bases unmatched: 12. CDR3 residues: CASSFKPGLAGVGDTQYF. In DNA, the CDR3 is TGCGCCAGCAGCTTTAAACCCGGACTAGCGGGAGTAGGGGATACGCAGTATTTT.

The V and J genes are TRBV30 and TRBJ2-7; no clear D. Germline V gives CDR1 GTSNPN, CDR2 SVGIG (reference sequence). This CDR3 comprises 12 residues. V lost 0 bases and J lost 5, with 8 bases in between. DNA of the CDR3: TGTGCCTGGAGTGTACTGCACGACGAGCAGTACTTC. This codes for CAWSVLHDEQYF.

The V call is TRBV6-1, the J call TRBJ2-1, with D hard to call. V was pared by 2 bases and J by 2 bases, with 13 bases between. The CDR3 runs to 16 residues. The germline V gene encodes CDR1 MNHNS and CDR2 SASEGT. The CDR3 spells CASSEWIERAYNEQFF. CDR3 bases: TGTGCCAGCAGTGAATGGATCGAAAGAGCCTACAATGAGCAGTTCTTC.

The V call is TRBV6-4, the J call TRBJ2-1, with 7 bases aligning to TRBD2. Germline V gives CDR1 MRHNA, CDR2 SNTAGT. The V gene end was trimmed by 3 bases and the J gene end by 8 bases; junction bases not matched to a gene: 13. The CDR3 has 16 residues. The CDR3 loop is CASSETFGLAVYEQFF. The DNA of the CDR3 is TGTGCCAGCAGTGAAACTTTCGGGCTAGCGGTCTATGAGCAGTTCTTC.

The V gene is TRBV7-8, the J gene TRBJ2-1; 10 bases are shared with TRBD1. CDR3 size: 14 residues. After removal of 6 bases from V and 6 bases from J, the junction contained 5 bases not matched to a gene. CDR1 is SGHVS and CDR2 is FQNEAQ in the germline V gene. CDR3: CASSSTGGGNEQFF. As DNA, the CDR3 is TGTGCCAGCAGTTCGACAGGGGGCGGCAATGAGCAGTTCTTC. Variable domain in full (rest from reference TRBV7-8 and TRBJ2-1): GAGVSQSPRYKVAKRGQDVALRCDPISGHVSLFWYQQALGQGPEFLTYFQNEAQLDKSGLPSDRFFAERPEGSVSTLKIQRTQQEDSAVYLCASSSTGGGNEQFFGPGTRLTVL.

The rearrangement uses TRBV27 and TRBJ2-3; no definite D call. Trimming stripped 1 base from V and 1 base from J, with 6 bases between. The CDR3 sequence is 14 residues long. Germline loops: CDR1 MNHEY, CDR2 SMNVEV (reference sequence). The CDR3 protein is CASSLFMGTDTQYF. Written as DNA, the CDR3 is TGTGCCAGCAGTTTATTTATGGGCACAGATACGCAGTATTTT.

Note on this clone: Within the sample, other DNA sequences also encode this same CDR3. The chain links TRBV2 to TRBJ1-5; D not resolved. Germline-derived CDR1 and CDR2 are SNHLY and FYNNEI. V lost 4 bases and J 5 bases, leaving 9 bases between the germline ends. The CDR3 consists of 13 residues. The CDR3: CASSVGGDQPQHF. The DNA of the CDR3 is TGTGCCAGCAGTGTTGGTGGGGATCAGCCCCAGCATTTT.